The 4 T cell receptor beta chains given below trace back to one sample, sequenced in a study of response to subunit inactivated influenza vaccine. TCRdb recomputed calls from the RT-PCR reads with MiXCR, one row per CDR3 protein. Found here are about 300,000 distinct CDR3 sequences, around 20% of them singletons; the top ten hold about a tenth. The source material was PBMCs from blood, sampled about 20 months after vaccination. The receptors stem from a man aged 50 to 69 who received an inactivated influenza vaccine.

This clonotype was counted only a few times. V is TRBV20-1 and J is TRBJ2-7; tentatively, D is TRBD1 (5 bases). The V gene's germline CDR1 is DFQATT and CDR2 SNEGSKA (reference sequence). The CDR3 is made up of 13 amino acids. V was clipped by 6 bases and J by 5 bases, with 17 bases between them. The CDR3 DNA is TGCAGTGCCCCGAAGACAGTCCCCAACGAGCAGTACTTC. Its protein product is CSAPKTVPNEQYF.

Many counts were recorded for this clonotype. The DNA for the CDR3 is TGTGCCAGCAGTTCGACTAGCGGGGGAAGCACAGATACGCAGTATTTT. This encodes CASSSTSGGSTDTQYF. This chain uses TRBV12-3 or TRBV12-4 with TRBJ2-3; 12 bases are shared with TRBD2. The V and J ends lost 4 bases and 0 bases, in that order; junction bases with no gene match: 2. The CDR3 has 16 residues.

The chain carries TRBV6-2 or TRBV6-3 and TRBJ2-7, with D hard to call. Deletions cut 0 bases from V and 1 base from J, with 13 bases between. This CDR3 is 16 amino acids long. Germline CDR1 MNHEY, CDR2 SVGEGT. Here the CDR3 reads CASSYSLSPSSYEQYF. CDR3 nucleotides: TGTGCCAGCAGTTACTCGCTTTCTCCTAGTTCCTACGAGCAGTACTTC.

This clonotype was seen only a few times. The rearrangement links TRBV9 to TRBJ1-3; 10 bases map to TRBD1. The V gene end was trimmed by 4 bases and the J gene end by 4 bases; junction bases not matched to a gene: 8. Germline V gives CDR1 SGDLS, CDR2 YYNGEE. The CDR3 is made up of 16 amino acids. This CDR3 reads CASSPSGTGVGNTIYF. The DNA of the CDR3 is TGTGCCAGCAGCCCCTCGGGGACAGGGGTCGGAAACACCATATATTTT.